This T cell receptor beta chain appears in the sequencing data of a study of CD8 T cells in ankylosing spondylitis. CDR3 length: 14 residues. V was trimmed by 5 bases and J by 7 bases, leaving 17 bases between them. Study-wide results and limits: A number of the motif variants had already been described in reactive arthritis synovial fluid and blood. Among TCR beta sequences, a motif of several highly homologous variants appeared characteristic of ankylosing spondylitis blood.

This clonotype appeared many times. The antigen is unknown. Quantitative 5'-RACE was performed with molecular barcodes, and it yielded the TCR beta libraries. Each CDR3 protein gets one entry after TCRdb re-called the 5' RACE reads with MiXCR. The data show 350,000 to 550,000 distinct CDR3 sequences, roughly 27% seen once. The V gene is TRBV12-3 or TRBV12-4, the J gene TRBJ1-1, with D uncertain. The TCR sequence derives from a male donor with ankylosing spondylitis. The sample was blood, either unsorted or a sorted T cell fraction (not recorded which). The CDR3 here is CASSKTQNSIEAFF. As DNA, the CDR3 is TGTGCCAGCAGTAAAACCCAGAATTCCATTGAAGCTTTCTTT.